The 2 T cell receptor beta chains listed next were all sequenced from one sample in a study of brain metastases from non-small cell lung cancer. Some clones are missing from TCRdb's copy, which holds only in-frame ones; the method was immunoSEQ multiplex PCR. Found here are 13,000 to 15,000 clones, over 75% of them singletons; the top ten hold 7.5% to 8%. The sample comprised primary lung tumor tissue. These receptors were taken from a donor aged 40 or over with non-small cell lung cancer.

V is TRBV15 and J is TRBJ1-1; possible D gene TRBD1, 5 bases. Trimming removed 0 bases at V and 5 bases at J, with 13 bases between. CDR3 length equals 15 residues. Germline lookup yields CDR1 LNHNV and CDR2 YYDKDF (reference sequence). The CDR3 spells CATSRDPGQGTEAFF. The DNA for the CDR3 is TGTGCCACCAGCAGAGATCCGGGGCAGGGTACTGAAGCTTTCTTT. Based on the CDR3 plus reference TRBV15 and TRBJ1-1, the full variable domain is DAMVIQNPRYQVTQFGKPVTLSCSQTLNHNVMYWYQQKSSQAPKLLFHYYDKDFNNEADTPDNFQSRRPNTSFCFLDIRSPGLGDTAMYLCATSRDPGQGTEAFFGQGTRLTVV.

The chain has TRBV2 and TRBJ1-1; D uncertain. Germline values: CDR1 SNHLY, CDR2 FYNNEI. There are 15 residues in the CDR3. Trimming pared 4 bases from V and 1 base from J, leaving 13 bases between. The CDR3 here is CASSGRLKRNTEAFF. DNA of the CDR3: TGTGCCAGCAGTGGGCGACTCAAACGGAACACTGAAGCTTTCTTT. Supplemented by reference TRBV2 and TRBJ1-1, the full variable domain reads EPEVTQTPSHQVTQMGQEVILRCVPISNHLYFYWYRQILGQKVEFLVSFYNNEISEKSEIFDDQFSVERPDGSNFTLKIRSTKLEDSAMYFCASSGRLKRNTEAFFGQGTRLTVV.